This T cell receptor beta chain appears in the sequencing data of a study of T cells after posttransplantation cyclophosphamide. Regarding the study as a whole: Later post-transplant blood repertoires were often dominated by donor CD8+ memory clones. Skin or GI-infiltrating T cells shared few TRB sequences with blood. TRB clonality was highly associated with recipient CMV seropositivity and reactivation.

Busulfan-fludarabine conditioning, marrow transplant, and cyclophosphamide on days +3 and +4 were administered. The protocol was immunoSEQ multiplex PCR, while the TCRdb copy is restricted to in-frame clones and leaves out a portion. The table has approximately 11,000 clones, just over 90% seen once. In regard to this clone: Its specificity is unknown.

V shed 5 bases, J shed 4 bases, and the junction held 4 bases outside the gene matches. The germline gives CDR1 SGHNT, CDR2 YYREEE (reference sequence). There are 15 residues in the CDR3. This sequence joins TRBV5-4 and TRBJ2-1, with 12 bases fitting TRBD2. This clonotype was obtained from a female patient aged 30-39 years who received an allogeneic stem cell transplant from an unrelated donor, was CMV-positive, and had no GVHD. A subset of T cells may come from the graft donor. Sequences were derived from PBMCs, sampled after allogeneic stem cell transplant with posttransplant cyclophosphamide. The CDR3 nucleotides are TGTGCCAGCAGACTAGCGGGGGGTATATACAATGAGCAGTTCTTC. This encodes CASRLAGGIYNEQFF.